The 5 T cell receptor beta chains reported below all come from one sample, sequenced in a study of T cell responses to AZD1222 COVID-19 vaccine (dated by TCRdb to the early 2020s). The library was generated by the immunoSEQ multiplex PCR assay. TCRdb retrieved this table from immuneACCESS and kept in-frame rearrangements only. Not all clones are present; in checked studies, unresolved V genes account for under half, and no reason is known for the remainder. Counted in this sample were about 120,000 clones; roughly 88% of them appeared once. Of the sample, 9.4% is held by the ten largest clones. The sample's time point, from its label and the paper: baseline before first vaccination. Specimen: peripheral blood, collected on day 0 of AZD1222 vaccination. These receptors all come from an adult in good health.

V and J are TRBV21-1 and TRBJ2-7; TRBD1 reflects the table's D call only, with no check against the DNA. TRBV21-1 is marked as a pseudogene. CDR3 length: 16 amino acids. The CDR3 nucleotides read TGTGCCAGCAGCAAAACCTTCAGGACAGGGGAATTGGGGCAGTACTTC. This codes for CASSKTFRTGELGQYF.

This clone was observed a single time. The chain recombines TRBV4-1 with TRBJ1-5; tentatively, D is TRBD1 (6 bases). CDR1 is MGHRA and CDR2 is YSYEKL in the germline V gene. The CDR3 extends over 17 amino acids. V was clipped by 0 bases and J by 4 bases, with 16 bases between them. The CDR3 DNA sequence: TGCGCCAGCAGCCAAGATGGCGGGAGGGGGGTTAATCAGCCCCAGCATTTT. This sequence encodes CASSQDGGRGVNQPQHF.

The CDR3 protein is CASSYSGRTSTDTQYF. CDR3 bases: TGTGCCAGCAGTTACTCAGGCAGGACTAGCACAGATACGCAGTATTTT. The chain employs TRBV6-5 and TRBJ2-3, with D possibly TRBD2 on 5 matching bases. The CDR3 is 16 residues long. Germline V CDR1 and CDR2: MNHEY, SVGAGI. Trimming pared 0 bases from V and 0 bases from J, leaving 10 bases between.

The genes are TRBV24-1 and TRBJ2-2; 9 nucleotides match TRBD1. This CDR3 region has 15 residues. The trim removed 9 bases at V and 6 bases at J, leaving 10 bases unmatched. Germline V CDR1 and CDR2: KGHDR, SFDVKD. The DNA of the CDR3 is TGTGCCACCCAGTACTCGGGACAGGGCGCCGGGGAGCTGTTTTTT. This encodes CATQYSGQGAGELFF.

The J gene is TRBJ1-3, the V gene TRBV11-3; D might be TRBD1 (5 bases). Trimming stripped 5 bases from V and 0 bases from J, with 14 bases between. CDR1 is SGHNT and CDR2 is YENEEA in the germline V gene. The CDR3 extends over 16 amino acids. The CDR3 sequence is CASSLTGTLSGNTIYF. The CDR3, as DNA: TGTGCCAGCAGCCTAACAGGAACCCTCTCTGGAAACACCATATATTTT.